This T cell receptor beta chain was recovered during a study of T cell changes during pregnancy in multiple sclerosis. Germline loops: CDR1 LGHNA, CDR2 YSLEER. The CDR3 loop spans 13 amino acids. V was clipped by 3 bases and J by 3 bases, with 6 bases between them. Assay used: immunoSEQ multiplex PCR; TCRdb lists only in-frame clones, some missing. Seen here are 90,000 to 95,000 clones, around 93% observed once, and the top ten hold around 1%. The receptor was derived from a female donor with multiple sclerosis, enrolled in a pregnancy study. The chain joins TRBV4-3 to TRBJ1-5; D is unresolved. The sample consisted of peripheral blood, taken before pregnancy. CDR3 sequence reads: CASSQVVNQPQHF. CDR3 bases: TGCGCCAGCAGCCAGGTAGTCAATCAGCCCCAGCATTTT.